Below, 4 T cell receptor beta chains from the same sample are listed, as sequenced in a study of vaccination and CD4 T cells after COVID-19. Sequencing of cultured CD4+ T cell DNA used the Oncomine TCR Beta short-read assay. MiXCR, applied by TCRdb to the PCR reads, yields one record per CDR3 protein. The table lists approximately 16,000 distinct CDR3 sequences, 30% to 35% of them singletons. Indicated treatment: roughly 11-day PBMC culture with coronavirus spike peptide pools or control peptides (ViraFEST assay). Their antigens are not known. The sequencing sample was made of cultured CD4+ T cells from blood. The source is a human donor with COVID-19.

The genes are TRBV27 and TRBJ1-6, with unresolved D. Trimming pared 4 bases from V and 4 bases from J, leaving 5 bases between. The V gene's germline CDR1 is MNHEY and CDR2 SMNVEV (reference sequence). The CDR3 loop spans 13 amino acids. The CDR3 is CASSSGYNSPLHF. Here the CDR3 DNA reads TGTGCCAGCAGTTCGGGGTATAATTCACCCCTCCACTTT.

Only one count was recorded for this clonotype. The chain is built from TRBV5-4 and TRBJ2-3; possibly TRBD2 for D (5 bases). Trimming cost V 4 bases and J 4 bases, with 16 bases left between them. Germline values: CDR1 SGHNT, CDR2 YYREEE (reference sequence). The CDR3 extends over 15 amino acids. For the CDR3, the DNA is TGTGCCAGCAGCCCGGGCGGGTCCCCGGCAGATACGCAGTATTTT. This codes for CASSPGGSPADTQYF.

This chain links TRBV12-3 or TRBV12-4 with TRBJ2-3, with D hard to call. CDR3 length equals 13 residues. V was trimmed by 2 bases and J by 8 bases, leaving 11 bases between them. The CDR3 nucleotides read TGTGCCAGCAGTTTAAACTTGGGAACTACGCAGTATTTT. Protein: CASSLNLGTTQYF.

The gene calls are TRBV7-8 and TRBJ2-7; tentatively, D is TRBD1 or TRBD2 (6 bases each). The germline V and J ends were trimmed by 2 bases and 3 bases, with 20 bases remaining between them. CDR1 and CDR2 (germline): SGHVS, FQNEAQ. The length of the CDR3 is 17 residues. This CDR3 reads CASSLRAPRGGNYEQYF. Written as DNA, the CDR3 is TGTGCCAGCAGCTTACGGGCTCCCCGAGGGGGGAACTACGAGCAGTACTTC.